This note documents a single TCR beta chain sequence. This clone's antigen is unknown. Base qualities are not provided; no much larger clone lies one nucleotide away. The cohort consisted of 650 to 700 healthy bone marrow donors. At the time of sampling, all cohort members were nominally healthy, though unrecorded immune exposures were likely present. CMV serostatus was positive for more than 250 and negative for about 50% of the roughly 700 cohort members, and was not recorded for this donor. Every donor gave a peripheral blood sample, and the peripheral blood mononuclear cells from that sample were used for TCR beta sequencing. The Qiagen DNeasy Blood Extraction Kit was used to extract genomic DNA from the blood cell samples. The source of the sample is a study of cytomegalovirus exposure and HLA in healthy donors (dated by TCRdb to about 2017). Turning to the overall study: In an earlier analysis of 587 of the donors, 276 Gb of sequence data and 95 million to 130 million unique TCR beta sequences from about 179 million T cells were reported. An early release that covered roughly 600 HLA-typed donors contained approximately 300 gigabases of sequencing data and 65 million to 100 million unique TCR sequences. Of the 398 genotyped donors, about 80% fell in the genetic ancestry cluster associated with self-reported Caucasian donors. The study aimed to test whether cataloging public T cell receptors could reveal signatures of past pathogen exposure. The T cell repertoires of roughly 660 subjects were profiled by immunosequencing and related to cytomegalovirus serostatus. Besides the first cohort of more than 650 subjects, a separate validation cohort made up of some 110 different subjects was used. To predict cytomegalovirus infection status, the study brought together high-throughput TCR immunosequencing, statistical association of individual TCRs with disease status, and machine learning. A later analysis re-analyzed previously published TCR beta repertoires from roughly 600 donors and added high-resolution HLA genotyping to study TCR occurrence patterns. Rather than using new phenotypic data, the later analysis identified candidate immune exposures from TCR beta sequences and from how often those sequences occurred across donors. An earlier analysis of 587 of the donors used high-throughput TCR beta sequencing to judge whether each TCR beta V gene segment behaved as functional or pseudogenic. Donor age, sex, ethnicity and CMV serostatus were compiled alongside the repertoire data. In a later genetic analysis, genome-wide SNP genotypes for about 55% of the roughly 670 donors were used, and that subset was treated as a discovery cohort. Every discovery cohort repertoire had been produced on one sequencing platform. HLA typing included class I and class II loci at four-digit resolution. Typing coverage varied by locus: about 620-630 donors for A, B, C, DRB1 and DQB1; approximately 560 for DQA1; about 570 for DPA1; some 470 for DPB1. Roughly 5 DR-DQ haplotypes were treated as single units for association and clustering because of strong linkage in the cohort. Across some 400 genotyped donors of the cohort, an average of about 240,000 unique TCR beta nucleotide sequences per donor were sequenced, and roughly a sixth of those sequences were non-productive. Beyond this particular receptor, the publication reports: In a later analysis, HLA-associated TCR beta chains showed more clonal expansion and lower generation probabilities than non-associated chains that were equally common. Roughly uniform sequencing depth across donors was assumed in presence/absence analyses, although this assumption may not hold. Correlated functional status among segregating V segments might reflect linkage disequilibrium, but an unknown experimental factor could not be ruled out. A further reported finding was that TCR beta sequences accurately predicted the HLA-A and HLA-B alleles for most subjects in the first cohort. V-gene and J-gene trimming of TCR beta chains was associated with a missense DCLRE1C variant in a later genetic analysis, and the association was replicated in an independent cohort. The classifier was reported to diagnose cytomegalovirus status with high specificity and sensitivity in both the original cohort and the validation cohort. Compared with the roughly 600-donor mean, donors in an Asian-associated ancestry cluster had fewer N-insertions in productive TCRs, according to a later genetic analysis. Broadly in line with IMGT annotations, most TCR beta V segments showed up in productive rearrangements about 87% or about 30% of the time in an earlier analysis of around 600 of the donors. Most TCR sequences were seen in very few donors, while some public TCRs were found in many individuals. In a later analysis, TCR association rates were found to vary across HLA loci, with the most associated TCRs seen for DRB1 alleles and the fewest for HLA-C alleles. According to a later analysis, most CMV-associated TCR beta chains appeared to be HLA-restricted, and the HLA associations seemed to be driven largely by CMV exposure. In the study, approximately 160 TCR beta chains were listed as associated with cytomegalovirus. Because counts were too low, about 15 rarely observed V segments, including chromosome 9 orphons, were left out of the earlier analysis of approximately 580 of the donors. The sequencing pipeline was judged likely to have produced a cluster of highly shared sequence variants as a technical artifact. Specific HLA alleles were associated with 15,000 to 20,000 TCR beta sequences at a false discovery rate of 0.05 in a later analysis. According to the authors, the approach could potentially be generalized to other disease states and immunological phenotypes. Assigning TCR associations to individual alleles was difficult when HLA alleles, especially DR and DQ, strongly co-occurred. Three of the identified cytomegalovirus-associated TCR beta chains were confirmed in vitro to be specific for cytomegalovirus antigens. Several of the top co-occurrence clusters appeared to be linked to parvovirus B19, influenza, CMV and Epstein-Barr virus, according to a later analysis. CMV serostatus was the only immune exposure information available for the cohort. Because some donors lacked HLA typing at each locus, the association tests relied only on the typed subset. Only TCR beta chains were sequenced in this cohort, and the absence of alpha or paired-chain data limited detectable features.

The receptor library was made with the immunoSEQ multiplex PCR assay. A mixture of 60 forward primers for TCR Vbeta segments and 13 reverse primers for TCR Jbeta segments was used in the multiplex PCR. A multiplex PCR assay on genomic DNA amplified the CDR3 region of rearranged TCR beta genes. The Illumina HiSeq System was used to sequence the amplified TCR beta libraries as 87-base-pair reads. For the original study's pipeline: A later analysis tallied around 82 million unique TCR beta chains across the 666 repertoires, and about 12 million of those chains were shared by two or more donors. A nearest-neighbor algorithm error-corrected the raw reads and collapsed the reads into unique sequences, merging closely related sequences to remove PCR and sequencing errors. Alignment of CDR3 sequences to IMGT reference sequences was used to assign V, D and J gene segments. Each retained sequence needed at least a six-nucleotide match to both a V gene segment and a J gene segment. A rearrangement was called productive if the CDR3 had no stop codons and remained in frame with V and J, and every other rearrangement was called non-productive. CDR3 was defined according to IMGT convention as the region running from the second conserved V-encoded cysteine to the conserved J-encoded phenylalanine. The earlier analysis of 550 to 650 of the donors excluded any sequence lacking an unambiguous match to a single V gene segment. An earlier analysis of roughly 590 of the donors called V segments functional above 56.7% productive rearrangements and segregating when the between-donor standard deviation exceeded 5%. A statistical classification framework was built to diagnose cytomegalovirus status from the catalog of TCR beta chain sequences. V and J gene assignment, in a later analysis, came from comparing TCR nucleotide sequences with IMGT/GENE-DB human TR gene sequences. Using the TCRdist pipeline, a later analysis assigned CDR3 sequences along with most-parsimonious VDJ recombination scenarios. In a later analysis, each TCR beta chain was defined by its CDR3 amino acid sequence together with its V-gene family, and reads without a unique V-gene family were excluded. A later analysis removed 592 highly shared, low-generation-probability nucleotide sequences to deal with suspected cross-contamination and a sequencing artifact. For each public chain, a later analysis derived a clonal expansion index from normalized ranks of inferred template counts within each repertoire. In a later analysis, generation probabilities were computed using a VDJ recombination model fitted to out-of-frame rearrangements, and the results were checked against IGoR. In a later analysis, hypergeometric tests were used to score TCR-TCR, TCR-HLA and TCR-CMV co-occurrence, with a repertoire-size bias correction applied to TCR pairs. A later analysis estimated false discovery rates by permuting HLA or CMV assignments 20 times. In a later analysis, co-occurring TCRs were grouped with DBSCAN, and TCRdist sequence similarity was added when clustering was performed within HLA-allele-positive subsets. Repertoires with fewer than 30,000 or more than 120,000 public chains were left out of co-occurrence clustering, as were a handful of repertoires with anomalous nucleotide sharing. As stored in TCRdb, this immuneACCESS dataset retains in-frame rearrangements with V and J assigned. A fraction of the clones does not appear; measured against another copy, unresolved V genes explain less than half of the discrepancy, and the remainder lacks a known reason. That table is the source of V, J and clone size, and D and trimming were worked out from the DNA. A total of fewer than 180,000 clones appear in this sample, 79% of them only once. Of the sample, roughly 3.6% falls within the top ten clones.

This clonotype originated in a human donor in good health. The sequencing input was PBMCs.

The DNA sequence is given as TGTGCCAGCAGCTTAGCAATACCGCGGGAGCCCGCCTCCTATGGCTACACCTTC. This codes for CASSLAIPREPASYGYTF. The chain couples TRBV7-8 to TRBJ1-2; the D gene identity is not certain. The CDR3 runs 18 residues from the cysteine to the phenylalanine. Only the CDR3 portion is preserved as DNA: 54 bases, with reading frame beginning at the first base. V and J are truncated by 0 bases and 4 bases respectively, leaving an intervening sequence of 21 bases. The germline V gene sets CDR1 to SGHVS and CDR2 to FQNEAQ.